This TCR beta chain was captured by sequencing in a study of cytomegalovirus exposure and HLA in healthy donors. In the PCR, 60 Vbeta and 13 Jbeta primers were used. Sequencing was performed with immunoSEQ multiplex PCR; in TCRdb, only in-frame clones are kept and a portion is missing. The repertoire holds about 170,000 clones, with roughly 80% as singletons. Germline lookup yields CDR1 SGDLS and CDR2 YYNGEE. The CDR3 runs to 15 residues. Trimming left V 0 bases short and J 7 bases short, with 15 bases between. This sequence was found in a male donor in good health and CMV-seronegative. The sequenced sample was PBMCs. This rearrangement joins TRBV9 to TRBJ2-3; a possible D gene is TRBD2 (5 bases). The CDR3 DNA follows: TGTGCCAGCAGCGTAGGTCTAGCCAACCCGCATACGCAGTATTTT. It translates to CASSVGLANPHTQYF.